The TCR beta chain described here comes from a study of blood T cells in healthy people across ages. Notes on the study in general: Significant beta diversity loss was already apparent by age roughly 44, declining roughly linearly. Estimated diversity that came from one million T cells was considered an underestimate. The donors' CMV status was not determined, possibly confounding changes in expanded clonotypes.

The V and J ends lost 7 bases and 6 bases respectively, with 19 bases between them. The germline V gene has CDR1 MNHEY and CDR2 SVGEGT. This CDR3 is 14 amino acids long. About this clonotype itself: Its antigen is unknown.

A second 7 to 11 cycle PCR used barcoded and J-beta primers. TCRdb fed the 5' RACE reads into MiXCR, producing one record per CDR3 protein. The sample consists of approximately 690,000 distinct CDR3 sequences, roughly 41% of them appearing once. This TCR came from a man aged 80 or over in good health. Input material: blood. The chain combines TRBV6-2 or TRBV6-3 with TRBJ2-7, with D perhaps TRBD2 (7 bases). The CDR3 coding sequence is TGTGCCAGCACCTTCGGGGGGCATCTAGGCGAGCAGTACTTC. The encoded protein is CASTFGGHLGEQYF.